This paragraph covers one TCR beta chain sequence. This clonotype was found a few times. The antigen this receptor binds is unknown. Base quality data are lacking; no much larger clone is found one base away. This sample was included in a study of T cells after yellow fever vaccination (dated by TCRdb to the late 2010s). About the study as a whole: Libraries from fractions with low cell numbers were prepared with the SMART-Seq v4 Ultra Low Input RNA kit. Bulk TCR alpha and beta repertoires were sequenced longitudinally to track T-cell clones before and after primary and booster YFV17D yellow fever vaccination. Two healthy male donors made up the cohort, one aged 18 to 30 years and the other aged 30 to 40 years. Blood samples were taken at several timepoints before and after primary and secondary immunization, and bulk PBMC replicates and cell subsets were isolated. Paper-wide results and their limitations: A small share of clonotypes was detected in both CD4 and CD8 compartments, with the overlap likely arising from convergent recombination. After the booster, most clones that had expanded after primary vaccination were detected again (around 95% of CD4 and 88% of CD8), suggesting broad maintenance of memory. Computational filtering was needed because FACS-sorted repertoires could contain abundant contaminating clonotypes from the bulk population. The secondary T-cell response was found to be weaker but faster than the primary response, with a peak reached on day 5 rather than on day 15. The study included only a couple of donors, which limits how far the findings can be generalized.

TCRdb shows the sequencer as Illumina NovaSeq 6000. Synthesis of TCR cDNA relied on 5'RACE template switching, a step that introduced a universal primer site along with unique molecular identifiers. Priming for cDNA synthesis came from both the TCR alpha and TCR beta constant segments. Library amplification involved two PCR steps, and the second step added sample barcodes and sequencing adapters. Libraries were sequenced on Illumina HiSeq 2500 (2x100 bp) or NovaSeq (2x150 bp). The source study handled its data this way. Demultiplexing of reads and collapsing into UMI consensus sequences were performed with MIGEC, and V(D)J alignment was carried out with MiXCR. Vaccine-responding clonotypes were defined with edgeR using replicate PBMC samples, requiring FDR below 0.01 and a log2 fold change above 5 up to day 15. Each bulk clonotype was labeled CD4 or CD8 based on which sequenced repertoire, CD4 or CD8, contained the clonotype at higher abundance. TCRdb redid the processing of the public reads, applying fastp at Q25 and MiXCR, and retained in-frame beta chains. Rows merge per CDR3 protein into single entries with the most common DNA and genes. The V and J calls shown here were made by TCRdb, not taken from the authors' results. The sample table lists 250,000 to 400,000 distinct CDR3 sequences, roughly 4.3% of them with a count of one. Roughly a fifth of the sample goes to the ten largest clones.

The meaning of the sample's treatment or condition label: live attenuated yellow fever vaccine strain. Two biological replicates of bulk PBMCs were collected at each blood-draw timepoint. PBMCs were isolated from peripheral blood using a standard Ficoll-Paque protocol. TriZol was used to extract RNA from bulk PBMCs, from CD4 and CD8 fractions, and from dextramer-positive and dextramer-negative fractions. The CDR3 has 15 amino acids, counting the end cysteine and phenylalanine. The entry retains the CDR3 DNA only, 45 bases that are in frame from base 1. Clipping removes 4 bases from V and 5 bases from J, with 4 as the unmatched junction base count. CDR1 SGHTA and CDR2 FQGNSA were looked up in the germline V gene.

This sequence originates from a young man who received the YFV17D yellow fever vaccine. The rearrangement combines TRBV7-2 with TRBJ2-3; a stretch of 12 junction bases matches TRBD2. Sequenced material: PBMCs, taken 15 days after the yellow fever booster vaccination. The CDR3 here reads CASSWTSGVGDTQYF. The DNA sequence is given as TGTGCCAGCAGCTGGACTAGCGGGGTGGGAGATACGCAGTATTTT.